These 28 T cell receptor beta chains originate from one sample sequenced in a study of technical replicates of blood from a few donors listed by TCRdb under 2017. The method was the immunoSEQ multiplex PCR assay. TCRdb provides this immuneACCESS table in a form limited to in-frame rearrangements. Some clones are lacking; in checked studies, under half of them reflect an unresolved V gene, and why the rest are absent is not known. For this sample there are roughly 71,000 clones; approximately 96% appear just once. The ten largest clones represent around 0.37% of the sample. Sequences were obtained from T cells isolated from PBMCs. The receptors stem from a human donor in good health.

The rearrangement joins TRBV4-1 to TRBJ2-7, with 7 bases identical to TRBD1. Per the germline V gene, CDR1 is MGHRA and CDR2 is YSYEKL. The CDR3 consists of 14 residues. V gave up 4 bases and J gave up 2 bases; unmatched junction bases: 5. CDR3 DNA sequence: TGCGCCAGCAGCCCCAGGGACAGACCCTACGAGCAGTACTTC. Its translation is CASSPRDRPYEQYF.

This chain links TRBV20-1 with TRBJ1-1; D not certain. The V gene lost 0 bases and the J gene lost 10 bases, with 9 bases spanning the gap. Germline lookup yields CDR1 DFQATT and CDR2 SNEGSKA (reference sequence). The CDR3 is 11 residues long. DNA for the CDR3: TGCAGTGCTAGAGAATCTTCTAGAGCTTTCTTT. It codes for CSARESSRAFF.

This clone was detected once. The chain recombines TRBV5-6 with TRBJ1-1; 9 bases match TRBD1. The CDR3 consists of 12 residues. V shed 7 bases and J 8 bases; nucleotides not matched to a gene: 6. Germline CDR1 is SGHDT and CDR2 is YYEEEE. The CDR3 nucleotides are TGTGCCAGCCTTGACGGGACAGGGGAAGCTTTCTTT. Amino acids: CASLDGTGEAFF.

CDR3 sequence (DNA): TGCGCCAGCAGCTTGGGACAGGGGGCAACTGGCTACACCTTC. Amino acid sequence: CASSLGQGATGYTF. The chain carries TRBV5-1 and TRBJ1-2; 10 nucleotides agree with TRBD1. The CDR3 extends over 14 amino acids. From germline, CDR1 is SGHRS and CDR2 YFSETQ. Trimming removed 0 bases from V and 7 bases from J; junction bases left unmatched: 3.

This clone was seen a single time. This rearrangement joins TRBV9 to TRBJ1-2; a possible D gene is TRBD1 (5 bases). V shed 0 bases and J shed 1 base, with 16 bases lying between them. CDR3 length equals 17 residues. The germline CDR1 and CDR2 sequences are SGDLS and YYNGEE. The CDR3 region is CASSVDPGMGLNYGYTF. Written as DNA, the CDR3 is TGTGCCAGCAGCGTAGATCCAGGCATGGGGCTTAACTATGGCTACACCTTC.

The gene calls are TRBV19 and TRBJ2-7, with 9 bases lining up with TRBD1. The germline V gene encodes CDR1 LNHDA and CDR2 SQIVND (reference sequence). V lost 7 bases and J lost 5; bases outside the gene matches: 6. This CDR3 is built from 13 residues. In DNA form, the CDR3 reads TGTGCCAGTAAGTTACAGGGGGCGGACGAGCAGTACTTC. Translation gives CASKLQGADEQYF.

The chain has TRBV15 and TRBJ1-5; 8 bases match TRBD1. This CDR3 comprises 18 residues. V shed 1 base, J shed 7 bases, and the junction held 15 bases outside the gene matches. CDR1 and CDR2 from the germline V gene are LNHNV and YYDKDF (reference sequence). The CDR3 region has the DNA TGTGCCACCAGCAGAGGAGGACAGGGCTTCGGTAGTAAACAGCCCCAGCATTTT. This codes for CATSRGGQGFGSKQPQHF.

The chain uses TRBV28 and TRBJ1-2; possible D gene TRBD1, 6 bases. Germline V gives CDR1 MDHEN, CDR2 SYDVKM. Between the trimmed V and J ends, which lost 7 bases and 0 bases, there was a span of 15 bases. The CDR3 covers 15 residues. DNA for the CDR3: TGTGCCAGCACCTCTGGCAGGGGCGCTAACTATGGCTACACCTTC. It translates to CASTSGRGANYGYTF.

V gene TRBV2 combines with J gene TRBJ1-5; unclear D gene. The CDR3 runs to 13 residues. Trimming left V 6 bases short and J 3 bases short, with 9 bases between. The germline CDR1 and CDR2 sequences are SNHLY and FYNNEI. CDR3 in DNA: TGTGCCAGCAGCCAGTCGAACAATCAGCCCCAGCATTTT. Protein product: CASSQSNNQPQHF.

The V and J genes are TRBV6-1 and TRBJ1-5; 7 bases are a match to TRBD1. Germline V lookup: CDR1 MNHNS, CDR2 SASEGT. The CDR3 has 14 residues. Trimming took 7 bases from V and 5 from J; bases not matched to a gene: 8. The CDR3 bases are TGTGCCAGCATAAGACAGGGCCCAGATCAGCCCCAGCATTTT. This sequence encodes CASIRQGPDQPQHF.

The chain combines TRBV30 with TRBJ2-7; 7 positions agree with TRBD1. The CDR3 has 12 amino acids. Germline trimming cut 5 bases from V and 0 bases from J; bases unmatched to any gene: 1. Germline V gene sequence: CDR1 GTSNPN, CDR2 SVGIG (reference sequence). CDR3 sequence reads: CAWGTVSYEQYF. The CDR3 region has the DNA TGTGCCTGGGGGACAGTCTCCTACGAGCAGTACTTC.

The chain has TRBV27 and TRBJ2-7, with D tentatively TRBD1 (6 bases). Trimming took off 5 bases at V and 6 bases at J, with 20 bases between the two ends. CDR1 MNHEY and CDR2 SMNVEV come from the germline V gene (reference sequence). The CDR3 extends over 15 amino acids. The DNA of the CDR3 is TGTGCCAGCAGTCCAACAACAGGGATTAAGGTCGAGCAGTACTTC. Translating it yields CASSPTTGIKVEQYF.

V gene TRBV9 combines with J gene TRBJ2-3, with TRBD1 matching 9 bases. This CDR3 is built from 16 residues. V lost 1 base and J lost 2; bases outside the gene matches: 5. Germline V gives CDR1 SGDLS, CDR2 YYNGEE. Here the CDR3 reads CASSVRDRASTDTQYF. The CDR3 DNA reads as TGTGCCAGCAGCGTACGGGACAGGGCCTCCACAGATACGCAGTATTTT.

V and J are TRBV30 and TRBJ2-1; 10 bases are a match to TRBD2. Germline CDR1 reads GTSNPN; CDR2 reads SVGIG (reference sequence). The trim removed 1 base at V and 7 bases at J, leaving 7 bases unmatched. The CDR3 loop spans 15 amino acids. The CDR3 here is CAWSGASGSFNEQFF. The DNA of the CDR3 is TGTGCCTGGAGTGGGGCTAGCGGGAGTTTTAATGAGCAGTTCTTC.

The chain combines TRBV7-9 with TRBJ1-1, with TRBD1 matching 8 bases. After removal of 5 bases from V and 3 bases from J, the junction contained 2 bases not matched to a gene. Per the germline V gene, CDR1 is SEHNR and CDR2 is FQNEAQ (reference sequence). There are 13 residues in the CDR3. The CDR3 loop reads CASSQDRDTEAFF. The CDR3 coding sequence is TGTGCCAGCAGCCAGGACAGGGACACTGAAGCTTTCTTT.

V gene TRBV11-2 combines with J gene TRBJ2-1; tentative D call: TRBD2 (6 bases). The V end lost 8 bases, the J end lost 8 bases, and 10 bases lay between the germline ends. The CDR3 runs 11 residues. Looked up from germline, CDR1 is SGHAT and CDR2 is FQNNGV. The CDR3 loop reads CASHGGYEQFF. The CDR3 DNA reads as TGTGCCAGCCACGGGGGATATGAGCAGTTCTTC.

This chain links TRBV6-1 with TRBJ2-3; D remains ambiguous. The CDR3 consists of 12 residues. V dropped 6 bases and J dropped 3 bases, with 7 bases sitting between them. Per germline, CDR1 MNHNS and CDR2 SASEGT. CDR3 sequence reads: CASRMSTDTQYF. CDR3 sequence (DNA): TGTGCCAGCAGGATGAGTACAGATACGCAGTATTTT.

This chain uses TRBV7-9 with TRBJ2-3; D perhaps matches TRBD1 (6 bases). CDR3 length: 15 residues. Deletions cut 8 bases from V and 0 bases from J, with 15 bases between. Germline V CDR1 and CDR2: SEHNR, FQNEAQ (reference sequence). The CDR3 region is CASSMGASSTDTQYF. In nucleotides, the CDR3 is TGTGCCAGCTCCATGGGGGCCTCGAGCACAGATACGCAGTATTTT.

The CDR3 sequence: CASSGDRVSEQYF. CDR3 DNA sequence: TGTGCCAGCAGTGGAGACAGGGTGAGCGAGCAGTACTTC. The chain recombines TRBV2 with TRBJ2-7, with TRBD1 identical over 7 bases. The CDR3 runs 13 residues. From germline, CDR1 is SNHLY and CDR2 FYNNEI. J lost 6 bases, V lost 4 bases, and 6 bases had no gene match.

The chain links TRBV5-1 to TRBJ2-1; 7 nucleotides line up with TRBD1. The germline CDR1 and CDR2 sequences are SGHRS and YFSETQ. The CDR3 contains 16 residues. The V and J ends lost 3 bases and 10 bases, in that order; junction bases with no gene match: 16. Here the CDR3 reads CASSSKYEKGALEQFF. The DNA of the CDR3 is TGCGCCAGCAGCTCTAAATACGAAAAGGGGGCATTGGAGCAGTTCTTC.

The V call is TRBV5-8, the J call TRBJ2-5; 10 bases fit TRBD1. Germline trimming cut 0 bases from V and 5 bases from J; bases unmatched to any gene: 4. Per the germline V gene, CDR1 is SGHTS and CDR2 is YDEGEE. The CDR3 length is 15 residues. The CDR3 nucleotides read TGTGCCAGCAGCTTGGTGACAGGGGGCACGGAGACCCAGTACTTC. Its translation is CASSLVTGGTETQYF.

A single count supports this clone. The gene calls are TRBV5-1 and TRBJ1-2; D is undetermined. Deletions cut 0 bases from V and 8 bases from J, with 11 bases between. Per the germline V gene, CDR1 is SGHRS and CDR2 is YFSETQ. The CDR3 is made up of 13 amino acids. In nucleotides, the CDR3 is TGCGCCAGCAGCTTGGCCCCCGGGTACGGCTACACCTTC. Amino acid sequence: CASSLAPGYGYTF.

V usage is TRBV6-5 and J usage is TRBJ2-7, with D possibly matching TRBD1 (6 bases). The CDR3 totals 12 residues. The V end lost 6 bases, the J end lost 6 bases, and 12 bases lay between the germline ends. CDR1 and CDR2 (germline): MNHEY, SVGAGI. In DNA form, the CDR3 reads TGTGCCAGCAGGCTACAGGGCGGCGAGCAGTACTTC. Translated, it gives CASRLQGGEQYF.

This rearrangement joins TRBV2 to TRBJ2-6, with D maybe TRBD1 (5 bases). Trimming shortened V by 4 bases and J by 0 bases, and 7 bases separated the two germline ends. Germline CDR1 and CDR2: SNHLY and FYNNEI. The CDR3 is 15 amino acids. The CDR3 DNA reads as TGTGCCAGCAGTGTACAGGACTCTGGGGCCAACGTCCTGACTTTC. It specifies CASSVQDSGANVLTF.

The V gene is TRBV6-1, the J gene TRBJ2-2, with TRBD2 matching over 12 bases. CDR1 is MNHNS, CDR2 SASEGT, per germline. V gave up 4 bases and J gave up 3 bases; unmatched junction bases: 3. This CDR3 has 16 amino acids. Written as DNA, the CDR3 is TGTGCCAGCAGTGGACTAGCGGGAGTCGACACCGGGGAGCTGTTTTTT. This encodes CASSGLAGVDTGELFF.

This chain uses TRBV6-5 with TRBJ2-3, with TRBD1 identical over 9 bases. After removal of 5 bases from V and 2 bases from J, the junction contained 5 bases not matched to a gene. The CDR3 contains 15 residues. Germline V gene lookup returns CDR1 MNHEY and CDR2 SVGAGI. CDR3: CASSARDRVTDTQYF. The CDR3 DNA reads TGTGCCAGCAGTGCCCGGGACAGGGTCACAGATACGCAGTATTTT.

This clone was counted once. The chain combines TRBV2 with TRBJ1-2; 9 bases map to TRBD1. The CDR3 consists of 15 residues. CDR1 is SNHLY, CDR2 FYNNEI, per germline. After removal of 5 bases from V and 6 bases from J, the junction contained 10 bases not matched to a gene. This chain's CDR3 is CASSQMRTGENGYTF. CDR3 coding DNA: TGTGCCAGCAGTCAAATGCGGACAGGGGAGAATGGCTACACCTTC.

This clone has only one observation. The CDR3 protein is CASSVRTGLQAFF. The CDR3 DNA follows: TGTGCCAGCAGCGTCCGGACAGGACTGCAAGCTTTCTTT. The chain links TRBV9 to TRBJ1-1, with 7 positions matching TRBD1. The germline CDR1 and CDR2 sequences are SGDLS and YYNGEE. The CDR3 runs to 13 residues. Unmatched junction bases numbered 7, after V lost 2 bases and J lost 9 bases.